The 26 T cell receptor beta chains reported below all come from one sample, sequenced in a study of blood T cell repertoires in COVID-19. Sequencing was performed with immunoSEQ multiplex PCR; in TCRdb, only in-frame clones are kept and a portion is missing. Here the sample spans 130,000 to 150,000 clones, about 80% being singletons. Sequencing used peripheral blood. These receptors all stem from a human donor in a cohort sampled during active COVID-19.

This chain connects TRBV24-1 to TRBJ1-5; TRBD1 matches at 9 bases. Trimming at V came to 7 bases and at J to 4 bases, leaving 13 bases not matched to a gene. The CDR3 covers 17 residues. Germline lookup yields CDR1 KGHDR and CDR2 SFDVKD. This CDR3 is CATRGTHRGRENQPQHF. CDR3 in DNA: TGTGCCACCAGGGGCACCCACAGGGGGCGAGAAAATCAGCCCCAGCATTTT.

The chain is built from TRBV12-3 or TRBV12-4 and TRBJ1-5; D may be TRBD1 (5 bases). CDR3 length: 13 amino acids. The V and J ends lost 8 bases and 1 base respectively, with 9 bases between them. The CDR3: CASVRGSNQPQHF. The CDR3 region has the DNA TGTGCCAGCGTTCGGGGGAGCAATCAGCCCCAGCATTTT.

The rearrangement uses TRBV5-1 and TRBJ2-5; D call uncertain. From germline, CDR1 is SGHRS and CDR2 YFSETQ. The CDR3 covers 13 residues. V was shortened by 3 bases and J by 3 bases, with 9 bases between the two germline ends. CDR3 sequence: CASSSDSEETQYF. The DNA for the CDR3 is TGCGCCAGCAGCTCTGACTCGGAAGAGACCCAGTACTTC. Complete variable domain (other parts from reference TRBV5-1 and TRBJ2-5): KAGVTQTPRYLIKTRGQQVTLSCSPISGHRSVSWYQQTPGQGLQFLFEYFSETQRNKGNFPGRFSGRQFSNSRSEMNVSTLELGDSALYLCASSSDSEETQYFGPGTRLLVL.

This rearrangement joins TRBV29-1 to TRBJ1-1; no clear D. Germline assignment: CDR1 SQVTM and CDR2 ANQGSEA. V was clipped by 6 bases and J by 6 bases, with 8 bases between them. This CDR3 region has 10 residues. CDR3 nucleotides: TGCAGCGTGGCAGGTTCTGAAGCTTTCTTT. This codes for CSVAGSEAFF.

The chain links TRBV19 to TRBJ2-1; D perhaps matches TRBD1 (5 bases). Germline CDR1 is LNHDA and CDR2 is SQIVND (reference sequence). This CDR3 has 15 amino acids. Trimming left V 7 bases short and J 1 base short, with 14 bases between. The CDR3: CASNRRFDSYNEQFF. CDR3 coding DNA: TGTGCCAGTAACAGGAGATTTGATTCCTACAATGAGCAGTTCTTC.

The rearrangement links TRBV6-2 or TRBV6-3 to TRBJ2-1; 9 bases fit TRBD1. Germline values: CDR1 MNHEY, CDR2 SVGEGT. J gave up 10 bases and V 5 bases, and 12 bases lay outside the gene matches. The CDR3 is 15 amino acids. The CDR3 loop reads CASSATGQGLNEQFF. Written as DNA, the CDR3 is TGTGCCAGCAGTGCCACAGGACAGGGGTTGAACGAGCAGTTCTTC.

The chain couples TRBV3-1 (or the pseudogene TRBV3-2) to TRBJ2-1; 10 bases agree with TRBD1. Germline V gene sequence: CDR1 LGHDT, CDR2 YNNKEL (reference sequence). CDR3 length equals 16 residues. Trimming at V came to 4 bases and at J to 6 bases, leaving 9 bases not matched to a gene. The CDR3 coding sequence is TGTGCCAGCAGCCCCCGACAGGGGGCAATCGGCAATGAGCAGTTCTTC. Translation gives CASSPRQGAIGNEQFF.

The chain recombines TRBV5-4 with TRBJ2-3, with 12 bases matching TRBD2. Trimming removed 2 bases from V and 9 bases from J; junction bases left unmatched: 7. The CDR3 runs to 15 residues. The germline V gene has CDR1 SGHNT and CDR2 YYREEE (reference sequence). The DNA for the CDR3 is TGTGCCAGCAGCTTCGGCGCGACTAGCGGGGGAACGCAGTATTTT. As protein: CASSFGATSGGTQYF.

This chain uses TRBV12-3 or TRBV12-4 with TRBJ2-7; 7 bases agree with TRBD1. The CDR3 is 11 residues long. After removal of 5 bases from V and 12 bases from J, the junction contained 7 bases not matched to a gene. CDR3 in amino acids: CASSIDRVVYV. The CDR3 DNA reads TGTGCCAGCAGTATCGACAGGGTGGTGTACGTC.

This clone came up once. V gene TRBV10-3 combines with J gene TRBJ1-2; weak D call: TRBD1 (5 bases). The CDR3 extends over 13 amino acids. The ends were cut back, 3 bases at V and 6 bases at J, with 11 bases in the middle. Germline V gene data show CDR1 as ENHRY and CDR2 as SYGVKD. The CDR3 loop reads CAISDAGFDGYTF. The CDR3 nucleotides are TGTGCCATCAGTGATGCAGGGTTCGATGGCTACACCTTC.

This clone was counted a few times. This chain uses TRBV2 with TRBJ1-2; 9 bases fit TRBD1. Germline V gives CDR1 SNHLY, CDR2 FYNNEI. J was trimmed by 4 bases and V by 6 bases; bases with no gene match: 6. This CDR3 region has 14 residues. CDR3 nucleotide sequence: TGTGCCAGCAGGCGGGACAGGGAGAGCTATGGCTACACCTTC. It yields the protein CASRRDRESYGYTF.

This rearrangement joins TRBV2 to TRBJ2-2; D remains unclear. V gave up 7 bases and J gave up 2 bases, with 14 bases separating them. Germline V gives CDR1 SNHLY, CDR2 FYNNEI. The CDR3 runs to 15 residues. The DNA for the CDR3 is TGTGCCAGCACCCGATGGAGACTTAACACCGGGGAGCTGTTTTTT. It codes for CASTRWRLNTGELFF.

The V gene is TRBV7-6, the J gene TRBJ2-1; D might be TRBD1 (5 bases). The CDR3 covers 16 residues. V was clipped by 5 bases and J by 7 bases, with 21 bases between them. From germline, CDR1 is SGHVS and CDR2 FNYEAQ. The CDR3 DNA reads TGTGCCAGCAGCCGTTACCAGGGCTTCCAAGGGAATGAGCAGTTCTTC. As protein: CASSRYQGFQGNEQFF.

The rearrangement uses TRBV28 and TRBJ1-2, with 9 bases aligning to TRBD1. CDR1 MDHEN and CDR2 SYDVKM come from the germline V gene. This CDR3 is 13 amino acids long. Germline trimming cut 7 bases from V and 2 bases from J; bases unmatched to any gene: 2. In nucleotides, the CDR3 is TGTGCCAGCAAGGGACAGGGAAACTATGGCTACACCTTC. Translating gives CASKGQGNYGYTF.

Here the CDR3 reads CASGLAGPNEQFF. CDR3 DNA: TGTGCCAGCGGACTAGCGGGGCCCAATGAGCAGTTCTTC. The chain combines TRBV27 with TRBJ2-1, with TRBD2 matching 12 bases. The CDR3 has 13 amino acids. Germline CDR1 reads MNHEY; CDR2 reads SMNVEV (reference sequence). V shed 8 bases and J 6 bases; nucleotides not matched to a gene: 2.

The genes are TRBV9 and TRBJ1-1; 10 bases are a match to TRBD1. CDR1 and CDR2 from the germline V gene are SGDLS and YYNGEE. After removal of 3 bases from V and 3 bases from J, the junction contained 5 bases not matched to a gene. The CDR3 consists of 15 residues. The CDR3 protein is CASSALTGGDTEAFF. The CDR3, as DNA: TGTGCCAGCAGCGCCCTGACAGGGGGCGACACTGAAGCTTTCTTT.

The chain carries TRBV7-6 and TRBJ2-1, with 12 bases matching TRBD2. This CDR3 contains 16 residues. Per the germline V gene, CDR1 is SGHVS and CDR2 is FNYEAQ. Trimming removed 4 bases from V and 7 bases from J; junction bases left unmatched: 8. The CDR3 loop reads CASSSPSGGAGNEQFF. As DNA, the CDR3 is TGTGCCAGCAGCTCCCCTAGCGGGGGGGCGGGAAATGAGCAGTTCTTC. The variable domain in full, with the rest retrieved from reference TRBV7-6 and TRBJ2-1, is GAGVSQSPRYKVTKRGQDVALRCDPISGHVSLYWYRQALGQGPEFLTYFNYEAQQDKSGLPNDRFSAERPEGSISTLTIQRTEQRDSAMYRCASSSPSGGAGNEQFFGPGTRLTVL.

The J gene is TRBJ2-7, the V gene TRBV6-5, with TRBD2 matching over 7 bases. Losses at the gene ends were 10 bases for V and 2 bases for J; bases not matched to a gene: 14. This CDR3 comprises 15 residues. The germline V gene encodes CDR1 MNHEY and CDR2 SVGAGI. The CDR3 DNA follows: TGTGCCACCCGGACCCGGAAAAGCGGGGCCTACGAGCAGTACGTC. This codes for CATRTRKSGAYEQYV.

The V and J genes are TRBV10-2 and TRBJ2-3, with 8 nucleotides matching TRBD2. V lost 4 bases, J lost 0 bases, and 3 bases stayed unmatched. The germline CDR1 and CDR2 sequences are WSHSY and SAAADI. The CDR3 length is 15 residues. The CDR3 nucleotides read TGCGCCAGCAGTGTGTTAGCGGGAAGCACAGATACGCAGTATTTT. Protein sequence: CASSVLAGSTDTQYF.

The chain combines TRBV11-2 with TRBJ1-5; perhaps TRBD1 as D (5 bases). Trimming pared 4 bases from V and 7 bases from J, leaving 11 bases between. CDR1 is SGHAT, CDR2 FQNNGV, per germline. This CDR3 is 13 amino acids long. CDR3 in amino acids: CASSSRWGQPQHF. The CDR3 DNA reads as TGTGCCAGCAGCTCCCGTTGGGGCCAGCCCCAGCATTTT.

This chain links TRBV15 with TRBJ1-2; D call uncertain. CDR1 LNHNV and CDR2 YYDKDF come from the germline V gene (reference sequence). The CDR3 sequence is 18 residues long. Between the trimmed V and J ends, which lost 3 bases and 0 bases, there was a span of 20 bases. CDR3 sequence: CATSRRPAGRLANYGYTF. The CDR3 nucleotides are TGTGCCACCAGCAGGCGACCAGCGGGCCGTCTAGCTAACTATGGCTACACCTTC.

The chain is built from TRBV2 and TRBJ1-1; D is perhaps TRBD1 (5 bases). Germline V CDR1 and CDR2: SNHLY, FYNNEI. The CDR3 is made up of 14 amino acids. Trimming removed 5 bases at V and 0 bases at J, with 10 bases between. The CDR3 here is CASSRGTVNTEAFF. CDR3 nucleotides: TGTGCCAGCAGTCGCGGGACGGTGAACACTGAAGCTTTCTTT.

The chain uses TRBV2 and TRBJ2-1; 11 nucleotides match TRBD2. In germline, CDR1 is SNHLY, CDR2 FYNNEI. V shed 3 bases, J shed 4 bases, and the junction held 8 bases outside the gene matches. There are 17 residues in the CDR3. CDR3 sequence (DNA): TGTGCCAGCAGTGATCCAGACGGGACTAGCGGTTACAATGAGCAGTTCTTC. Residues: CASSDPDGTSGYNEQFF. Supplemented by reference TRBV2 and TRBJ2-1, the full variable domain reads EPEVTQTPSHQVTQMGQEVILRCVPISNHLYFYWYRQILGQKVEFLVSFYNNEISEKSEIFDDQFSVERPDGSNFTLKIRSTKLEDSAMYFCASSDPDGTSGYNEQFFGPGTRLTVL.

The chain combines TRBV4-1 with TRBJ2-3; tentatively, D is TRBD2 (6 bases). The CDR3 runs 19 residues. V was trimmed by 4 bases and J by 2 bases, leaving 25 bases between them. The germline CDR1 and CDR2 sequences are MGHRA and YSYEKL. As DNA, the CDR3 is TGCGCCAGCAGCCCCCGGGACTCAACGGTGTACGGAGACACAGATACGCAGTATTTT. Encoded protein: CASSPRDSTVYGDTDTQYF.

This clone has only a few counts. The rearrangement links TRBV4-2 to TRBJ1-3; tentatively, D is TRBD1 (6 bases). Trimming pared 0 bases from V and 4 bases from J, leaving 13 bases between. Germline values: CDR1 LGHNA, CDR2 YNFKEQ. This CDR3 contains 16 residues. The CDR3 nucleotides are TGTGCCAGCAGCCAAGATGGGGGGGCGGGCGGAAACACCATATATTTT. It codes for CASSQDGGAGGNTIYF.

The CDR3 nucleotides are TGTGCCAGCAGCCGATCCCGAGATAATTCACCCCTCCACTTT. Its translation: CASSRSRDNSPLHF. The chain recombines TRBV2 with TRBJ1-6; D ambiguous. The CDR3 runs 14 residues. Trimming left V 6 bases short and J 5 bases short, with 11 bases between. In germline, CDR1 is SNHLY, CDR2 FYNNEI.